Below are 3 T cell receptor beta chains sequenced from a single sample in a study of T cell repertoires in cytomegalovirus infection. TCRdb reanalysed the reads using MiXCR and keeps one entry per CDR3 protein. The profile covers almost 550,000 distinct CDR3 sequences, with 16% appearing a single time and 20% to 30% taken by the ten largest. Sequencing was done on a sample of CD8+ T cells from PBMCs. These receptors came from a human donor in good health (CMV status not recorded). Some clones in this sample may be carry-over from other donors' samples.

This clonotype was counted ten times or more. Written as DNA, the CDR3 is TGTGCCAGCAGCTTTACCGCTAGCGGGGGGACTGAGACCCAGTACTTC. Its protein is CASSFTASGGTETQYF. This chain links TRBV7-9 with TRBJ2-5; the match to TRBD2 covers 11 bases. Germline CDR1 and CDR2: SEHNR and FQNEAQ (reference sequence). The CDR3 covers 16 residues. Germline trimming cut 3 bases from V and 5 bases from J; bases unmatched to any gene: 8. Together with reference TRBV7-9 and TRBJ2-5, the CDR3 gives the full variable domain: DTGVSQNPRHKITKRGQNVTFRCDPISEHNRLYWYRQTLGQGPEFLTYFQNEAQLEKSRLLSDRFSAERPKGSFSTLEIQRTEQGDSAMYLCASSFTASGGTETQYFGPGTRLLVL.

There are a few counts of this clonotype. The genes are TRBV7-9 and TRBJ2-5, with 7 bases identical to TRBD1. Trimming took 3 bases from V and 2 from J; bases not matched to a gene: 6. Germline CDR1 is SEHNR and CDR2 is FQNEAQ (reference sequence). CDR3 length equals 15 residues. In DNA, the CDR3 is TGTGCCAGCAGCTTCCCCTACAGGGGTCAAGAGACCCAGTACTTC. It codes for CASSFPYRGQETQYF.

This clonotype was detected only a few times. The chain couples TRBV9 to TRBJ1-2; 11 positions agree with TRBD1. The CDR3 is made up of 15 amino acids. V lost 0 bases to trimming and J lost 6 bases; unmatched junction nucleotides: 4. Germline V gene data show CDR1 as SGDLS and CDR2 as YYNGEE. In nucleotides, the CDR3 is TGTGCCAGCAGCGTAGCTGAGGGACAGGGGGATGGCTACACCTTC. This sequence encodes CASSVAEGQGDGYTF.